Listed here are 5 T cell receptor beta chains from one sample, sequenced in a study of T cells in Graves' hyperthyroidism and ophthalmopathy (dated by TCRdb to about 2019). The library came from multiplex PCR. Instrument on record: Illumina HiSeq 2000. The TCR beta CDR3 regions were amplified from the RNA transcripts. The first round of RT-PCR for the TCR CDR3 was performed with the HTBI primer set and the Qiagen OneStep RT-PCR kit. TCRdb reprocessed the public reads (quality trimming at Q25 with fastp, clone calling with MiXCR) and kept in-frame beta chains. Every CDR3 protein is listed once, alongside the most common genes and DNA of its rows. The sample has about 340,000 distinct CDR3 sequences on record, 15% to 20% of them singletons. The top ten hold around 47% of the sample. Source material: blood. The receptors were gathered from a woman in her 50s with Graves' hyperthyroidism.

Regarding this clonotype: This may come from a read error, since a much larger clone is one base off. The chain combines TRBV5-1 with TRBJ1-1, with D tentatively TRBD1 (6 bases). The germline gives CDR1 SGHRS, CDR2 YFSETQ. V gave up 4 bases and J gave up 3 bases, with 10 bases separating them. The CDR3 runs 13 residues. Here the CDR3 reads CASSVKGDTEAFF. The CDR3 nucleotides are TGCGCCAGCAGCGTTAAGGGGGACACTGAAGCTTTCTTT.

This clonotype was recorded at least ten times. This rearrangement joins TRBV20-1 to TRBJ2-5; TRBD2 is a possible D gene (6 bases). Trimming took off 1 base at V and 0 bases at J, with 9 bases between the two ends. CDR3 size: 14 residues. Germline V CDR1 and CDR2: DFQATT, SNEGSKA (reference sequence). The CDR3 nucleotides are TGCAGTGCTAGAGCGGGAGCGTACCAAGAGACCCAGTACTTC. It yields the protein CSARAGAYQETQYF.

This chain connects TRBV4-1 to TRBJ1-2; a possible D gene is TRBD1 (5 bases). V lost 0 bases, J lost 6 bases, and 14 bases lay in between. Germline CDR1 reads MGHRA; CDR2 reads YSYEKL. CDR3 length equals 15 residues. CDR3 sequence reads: CASSQDKGGRDGYTF. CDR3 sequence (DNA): TGCGCCAGCAGCCAAGATAAAGGCGGCAGGGATGGCTACACCTTC.

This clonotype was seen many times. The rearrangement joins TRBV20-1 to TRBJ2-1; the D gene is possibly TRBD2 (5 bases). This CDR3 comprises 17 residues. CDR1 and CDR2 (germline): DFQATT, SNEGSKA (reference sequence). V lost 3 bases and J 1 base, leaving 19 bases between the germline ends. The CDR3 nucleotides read TGCAGTGCTAGTCTCACGTCGGGGAGTGGATCCTACAATGAGCAGTTCTTC. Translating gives CSASLTSGSGSYNEQFF.

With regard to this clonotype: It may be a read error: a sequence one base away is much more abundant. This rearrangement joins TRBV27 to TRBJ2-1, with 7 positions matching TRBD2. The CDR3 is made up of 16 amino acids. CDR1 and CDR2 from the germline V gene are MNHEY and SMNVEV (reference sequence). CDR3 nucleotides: TGTGCCAGCAGCAGCCTCGGCGGGAGAAAATACAATGAGCAGTCCTTC. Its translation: CASSSLGGRKYNEQSF.